Listed here are 24 T cell receptor beta chains from one sample, sequenced in a study of OX40 agonist ivuxolimab in advanced cancers. The data were produced by immunoSEQ multiplex PCR, yet TCRdb's version contains in-frame clones alone and is incomplete. The sample yields 45,000 to 70,000 clones, more than 85% seen once. The specimen was CD4+ or CD8+ T cells sorted from blood, collected in a trial of the OX40 agonist ivuxolimab. Receptor source: an adult with an advanced solid tumor such as melanoma, head and neck, liver or kidney cancer.

The CDR3 reads CASSSPTSGSGDTQYF. The CDR3 DNA is TGTGCCAGCTCTTCCCCCACGAGCGGCAGTGGAGATACGCAGTATTTT. The V gene is TRBV9, the J gene TRBJ2-3; the D gene is possibly TRBD2 (5 bases). CDR3 length: 16 residues. Per germline, CDR1 SGDLS and CDR2 YYNGEE. Trimming took 7 bases from V and 5 from J, leaving 23 bases between them. Together with reference TRBV9 and TRBJ2-3, the CDR3 gives the full variable domain: DSGVTQTPKHLITATGQRVTLRCSPRSGDLSVYWYQQSLDQGLQFLIQYYNGEERAKGNILERFSAQQFPDLHSELNLSSLELGDSALYFCASSSPTSGSGDTQYFGPGTRLTVL.

The chain employs TRBV2 and TRBJ2-4; 12 bases are shared with TRBD2. V shed 2 bases, J shed 7 bases, and the junction held 0 bases outside the gene matches. This CDR3 is built from 14 residues. Germline V gives CDR1 SNHLY, CDR2 FYNNEI. CDR3 bases: TGTGCCAGCAGTGAAACTAGCGGGAGGAACATTCAGTACTTC. This gives the protein CASSETSGRNIQYF.

The chain carries TRBV10-1 and TRBJ2-7; 8 bases match TRBD2. CDR3 length: 14 amino acids. The J segment lost 2 bases and the V segment lost 6 bases, leaving 6 bases of the junction unmatched. The V gene's germline CDR1 is WNHNN and CDR2 SYGVQD (reference sequence). The chain's CDR3 is CASSVTSGPYEQYF. In DNA, the CDR3 is TGCGCCAGCAGCGTAACTAGCGGTCCCTACGAGCAGTACTTC.

This clone appeared a single time. The chain joins TRBV30 to TRBJ2-5; possibly TRBD1 or TRBD2 for D (5 bases each). From germline, CDR1 is GTSNPN and CDR2 SVGIG (reference sequence). CDR3 length equals 12 residues. Trimming left V 1 base short and J 7 bases short, with 10 bases between. The CDR3 loop reads CAWSATRGTQYF. The CDR3, as DNA: TGTGCCTGGAGTGCGACGAGGGGGACCCAGTACTTC.

This sequence joins TRBV4-1 and TRBJ1-2, with D maybe TRBD1 (6 bases). Germline CDR1 MGHRA, CDR2 YSYEKL. This CDR3 has 16 residues. V gave up 1 base and J gave up 8 bases, with 20 bases separating them. In DNA, the CDR3 is TGCGCCAGCAGCCAAGCTGGGACAACCTACCGGGAAGGCTACACCTTC. Translating gives CASSQAGTTYREGYTF.

This sequence joins TRBV2 and TRBJ1-1; D not certain. The V end was cut by 4 bases, the J end by 0 bases, with 12 bases between. The CDR3 length is 15 residues. Germline V gene sequence: CDR1 SNHLY, CDR2 FYNNEI. CDR3 DNA: TGTGCCAGCAGTGGGGAAGAGGGAATGAACACTGAAGCTTTCTTT. This encodes CASSGEEGMNTEAFF.

The gene calls are TRBV5-5 and TRBJ2-7, with 7 bases aligning to TRBD1. The length of the CDR3 is 13 residues. V dropped 4 bases and J dropped 7; count of bases not matched to a gene: 8. Germline CDR1 and CDR2: SGHKS and YYEKEE (reference sequence). The CDR3 DNA reads TGTGCCAGCAGCCAAAACAGGGGTGAGGAGCAGTACTTC. Translation gives CASSQNRGEEQYF.

V is TRBV5-1 and J is TRBJ2-5, with D perhaps matching TRBD2 (5 bases). This CDR3 is 13 amino acids long. The V end lost 1 base, the J end lost 4 bases, and 8 bases lay between the germline ends. CDR1 and CDR2 from the germline V gene are SGHRS and YFSETQ. The DNA of the CDR3 is TGCGCCAGCAGCTTGAACCGGGGAGAGACCCAGTACTTC. It codes for CASSLNRGETQYF.

This clone has only one observation. The chain couples TRBV30 to TRBJ1-2; D is perhaps TRBD1 (6 bases). The V gene's germline CDR1 is GTSNPN and CDR2 SVGIG (reference sequence). CDR3 length: 13 residues. The ends were cut back, 2 bases at V and 1 base at J, with 8 bases in the middle. CDR3 in DNA: TGTGCCTGGAGTCGGACAGATAACTATGGCTACACCTTC. Its protein product is CAWSRTDNYGYTF. The variable domain in full, with the rest retrieved from reference TRBV30 and TRBJ1-2, is SQTIHQWPATLVQPVGSPLSLECTVEGTSNPNLYWYRQAAGRGLQLLFYSVGIGQISSEVPQNLSASRPQDRQFILSSKKLLLSDSGFYLCAWSRTDNYGYTFGSGTRLTVV.

This clone was found once. This chain connects TRBV5-1 to TRBJ2-2; D possibly uses TRBD1 or TRBD2 (5 bases each). Trimming stripped 0 bases from V and 0 bases from J, with 9 bases between. CDR3 length: 16 amino acids. The germline V gene has CDR1 SGHRS and CDR2 YFSETQ. Here the CDR3 DNA reads TGCGCCAGCAGCTTGGCCGGGACCACGAACACCGGGGAGCTGTTTTTT. Translating gives CASSLAGTTNTGELFF.

The J gene is TRBJ2-5, the V gene TRBV11-2; D not certain. Germline CDR1 reads SGHAT; CDR2 reads FQNNGV. The V end was cut by 4 bases, the J end by 1 base, with 13 bases between. This CDR3 region has 15 residues. Here the CDR3 reads CASSSGRVAQETQYF. Written as DNA, the CDR3 is TGTGCCAGCAGCTCAGGACGGGTCGCCCAAGAGACCCAGTACTTC.

This clone was recorded once. The chain recombines TRBV28 with TRBJ1-1, with TRBD1 matching over 8 bases. The CDR3 consists of 13 residues. V lost 9 bases, J lost 4 bases, and 7 bases stayed unmatched. CDR1 and CDR2 (germline): MDHEN, SYDVKM. DNA of the CDR3: TGTGCCAGTATTACAGGGGGGATCACTGAAGCTTTCTTT. Translated, it gives CASITGGITEAFF.

The chain has TRBV10-3 and TRBJ2-3; the D is unclear. The CDR3 contains 15 residues. Germline V gives CDR1 ENHRY, CDR2 SYGVKD. The ends were cut back, 4 bases at V and 2 bases at J, with 13 bases in the middle. The CDR3 loop is CAISGAKEDTDTQYF. The CDR3 DNA sequence: TGTGCCATCAGTGGGGCTAAGGAAGACACAGATACGCAGTATTTT.

This CDR3 is CASSPDRVTEAFF. As DNA, the CDR3 is TGTGCCAGCAGCCCGGACAGGGTCACTGAAGCTTTCTTT. The rearrangement uses TRBV2 and TRBJ1-1; 8 nucleotides match TRBD1. Germline values: CDR1 SNHLY, CDR2 FYNNEI. The J segment lost 4 bases and the V segment lost 6 bases, leaving 4 bases of the junction unmatched. The CDR3 spans 13 residues.

This chain connects TRBV29-1 to TRBJ2-3; 8 bases agree with TRBD1. There are 12 residues in the CDR3. Germline lookup yields CDR1 SQVTM and CDR2 ANQGSEA. With V trimmed by 6 bases and J by 1 base, 0 bases remained unmatched. The CDR3 DNA sequence: TGCAGCGTGGACAGGGGCACAGATACGCAGTATTTT. Encoded protein: CSVDRGTDTQYF.

The gene calls are TRBV7-2 and TRBJ2-2; D remains unclear. Looked up from germline, CDR1 is SGHTA and CDR2 is FQGNSA. The CDR3 is made up of 15 amino acids. With 1 base removed from V and 0 bases from J, the gap between germline ends came to 6 bases. This chain's CDR3 is CASSLELANTGELFF. The CDR3 DNA sequence: TGTGCCAGCAGCTTAGAGCTTGCGAACACCGGGGAGCTGTTTTTT.

The chain has TRBV9 and TRBJ1-1; D is perhaps TRBD1 (5 bases). Deletions cut 0 bases from V and 9 bases from J, with 21 bases between. Looked up from germline, CDR1 is SGDLS and CDR2 is YYNGEE. CDR3 length: 16 residues. The CDR3 region has the DNA TGTGCCAGCAGCGTAGAGGCGAGGGCCGGGGGGTCGCAAGCTTTCTTT. It yields the protein CASSVEARAGGSQAFF.

This clone was detected once. The genes are TRBV28 and TRBJ1-5; no clear D. Germline V lookup: CDR1 MDHEN, CDR2 SYDVKM. The CDR3 totals 15 residues. Trimming cost V 4 bases and J 4 bases, with 14 bases left between them. The CDR3 loop is CASSSEAGLNQPQHF. The DNA of the CDR3 is TGTGCCAGCAGTTCCGAGGCGGGGTTGAATCAGCCCCAGCATTTT.

The rearrangement uses TRBV18 and TRBJ1-2; D ambiguous. V was clipped by 2 bases and J by 4 bases, with 11 bases between them. The CDR3 loop spans 14 amino acids. The V gene's germline CDR1 is KGHSH and CDR2 LQKENI. Here the CDR3 DNA reads TGTGCCAGCTCACCAGGCCAGAAAGGCTATGGCTACACCTTC. This encodes CASSPGQKGYGYTF.

The chain joins TRBV7-9 to TRBJ1-2; 8 nucleotides agree with TRBD1. The CDR3 has 16 amino acids. V trimming: 1 base; J trimming: 8 bases; junction bases outside the gene matches: 12. The germline V gene encodes CDR1 SEHNR and CDR2 FQNEAQ (reference sequence). The CDR3 region is CASSLGISTGVGGYTF. CDR3 coding DNA: TGTGCCAGCAGCTTAGGAATTTCGACAGGGGTTGGAGGCTACACCTTC.

The V and J genes are TRBV19 and TRBJ2-2, with 8 positions matching TRBD2. The junction had 7 bases not matched to a gene; V was cut back by 4 bases and J by 3 bases. This CDR3 region has 16 residues. Per the germline V gene, CDR1 is LNHDA and CDR2 is SQIVND (reference sequence). The CDR3 sequence: CASSTSGTSYTGELFF. The CDR3, as DNA: TGTGCCAGTAGTACCTCCGGGACTAGTTACACCGGGGAGCTGTTTTTT.

The chain carries TRBV30 and TRBJ2-7; TRBD1 aligns across 9 bases. Trimming removed 0 bases from V and 6 bases from J; junction bases left unmatched: 9. The CDR3 spans 15 residues. Germline loops: CDR1 GTSNPN, CDR2 SVGIG (reference sequence). CDR3 loop: CAWSVQRTGDSEQYF. In nucleotides, the CDR3 is TGTGCCTGGAGTGTACAACGGACAGGGGACTCCGAGCAGTACTTC.

This clone showed up just a few times. J is TRBJ1-1 and V is TRBV14, with TRBD1 matching 8 bases. The V gene's germline CDR1 is SGHDN and CDR2 FVKESK. The length of the CDR3 is 16 residues. Losses at the gene ends were 1 base for V and 5 bases for J; bases not matched to a gene: 9. DNA for the CDR3: TGTGCCAGCAGCCAAGGCCGGACAGGGACGTTAACTGAAGCTTTCTTT. It yields the protein CASSQGRTGTLTEAFF.

CDR3 sequence reads: CAWNGRSTNEKLFF. For the CDR3, the DNA is TGTGCCTGGAACGGGAGGTCAACTAATGAAAAACTGTTTTTT. This chain links TRBV30 with TRBJ1-4; D ambiguous. Trimming stripped 4 bases from V and 0 bases from J, with 9 bases between. Germline values: CDR1 GTSNPN, CDR2 SVGIG (reference sequence). This CDR3 has 14 amino acids.